These T cell receptor beta chains were read from a single sample in a study of CD8 T cells in Susac syndrome. One entry per CDR3 protein results from TCRdb running MiXCR on the immunoSEQ multiplex PCR reads. The top ten hold roughly 0.48% of the sample, which has 100,000 to 150,000 distinct CDR3 sequences, 75% to 90% seen once. Sequenced sample: CD8+ T cells from PBMCs. The source is a human donor with multiple sclerosis. CDR3s include the opening cysteine and the closing phenylalanine or tryptophan. D genes are given only for firm matches. Some rows have no size entry. The others give once, few or many, or a class for an expanded clone.

D: -; size: -; V: TRBV24-1; J: TRBJ2-1; DNA: TGTGCCACCAGTGTTGGGGGGCAATTTAACAATGAGCAGTTCTTC; CDR3: CATSVGGQFNNEQFF
D: -; size: -; V: TRBV19; J: TRBJ2-1; DNA: TGTGCCAGTAGTCCTCCGGGGGAAGGGGACAATGAGCAGTTCTTC; CDR3: CASSPPGEGDNEQFF
D: TRBD1; size: -; V: TRBV5-1; J: TRBJ1-1; DNA: TGCGCCAGCAGCTTGCAGCCGCAGGGGGCGAGGGGGAACACTGAAGCTTTCTTT; CDR3: CASSLQPQGARGNTEAFF
D: -; size: -; V: TRBV16; J: TRBJ2-7; DNA: TGTGCCAGCAGCCAAGACGGTGACGAGCAGTACTTC; CDR3: CASSQDGDEQYF
D: TRBD2; size: once; V: TRBV6-2/TRBV6-3; J: TRBJ2-1; DNA: TGTGCCAGCAGTTTTATTAGCGGGAGTGAAGACAATGAGCAGTTCTTC; CDR3: CASSFISGSEDNEQFF
D: -; size: few; V: TRBV5-4; J: TRBJ2-1; DNA: TGTGCCAGCAGCTTGGGTTCGGGTGAGCAGTTCTTC; CDR3: CASSLGSGEQFF
D: -; size: -; V: TRBV4-1; J: TRBJ1-5; DNA: TGCGCCAGGACATCCCGGACCGATGGGGGTGGGTATAGCAATCAGCCCCAGCATTTT; CDR3: CARTSRTDGGGYSNQPQHF
D: TRBD2; size: -; V: TRBV10-3; J: TRBJ2-1; DNA: TGTGCCATCATTGCGGGGAATCCCTCTAGCGGAACAAGGGGTGAGCAGTTCTTC; CDR3: CAIIAGNPSSGTRGEQFF
D: -; size: -; V: TRBV12-3/TRBV12-4; J: TRBJ1-1; DNA: TGTGCCAGCAGCCCCCCAATCCTTGGGATGAACACTGAAGCTTTCTTT; CDR3: CASSPPILGMNTEAFF
D: -; size: -; V: TRBV25-1; J: TRBJ1-2; DNA: TGTGCCAGCACCCCATGGGGCCACCCATATGGCTACACCTTC; CDR3: CASTPWGHPYGYTF
D: -; size: -; V: TRBV7-9; J: TRBJ1-2; DNA: TGTGCCAGCAGCTTATATCTAAGGGGTGTCCACGGCTACTATGGCTACACCTTC; CDR3: CASSLYLRGVHGYYGYTF
D: TRBD1; size: -; V: TRBV4-1; J: TRBJ1-3; DNA: TGCGCCAGCAGCCAAGCAGGGGGCTCTGGAAACACCATATATTTT; CDR3: CASSQAGGSGNTIYF
D: -; size: once; V: TRBV9; J: TRBJ1-1; DNA: TGTGCCAGCAGCGTAGTAGGACATAACACTGAAGCTTTCTTT; CDR3: CASSVVGHNTEAFF
D: -; size: -; V: TRBV4-1; J: TRBJ1-3; DNA: TGCGCCAGCAGCCAAGATCCTCCAGGGAACCCTGGAAACACCATATATTTT; CDR3: CASSQDPPGNPGNTIYF
D: -; size: -; V: TRBV6-6; J: TRBJ2-3; DNA: TGTGCCAGCAGACCGGACGGCGATACGCAGTATTTT; CDR3: CASRPDGDTQYF
D: -; size: -; V: TRBV7-9; J: TRBJ2-1; DNA: TGTGCCAGCAGCCCTACGTCCAACAATGAGCAGTTCTTC; CDR3: CASSPTSNNEQFF
D: TRBD1; size: -; V: TRBV27; J: TRBJ1-2; DNA: TGTGCCAGCAGTTTAACAGGGGGCCCTAACTATGGCTACACCTTC; CDR3: CASSLTGGPNYGYTF
D: -; size: -; V: TRBV6-1; J: TRBJ2-7; DNA: TGTGCCAGCACGAACACTTACGAGCAGTACTTC; CDR3: CASTNTYEQYF
D: -; size: -; V: TRBV7-2; J: TRBJ2-1; DNA: TGTGCCAGCAGCTTAGAGTGGATAGACAGCTCCTACAATGAGCAGTTCTTC; CDR3: CASSLEWIDSSYNEQFF
D: TRBD2; size: -; V: TRBV28; J: TRBJ2-3; DNA: TGTGCCAGCAGTCTTAGCGGGGGGGACGAGTTAGATACGCAGTATTTT; CDR3: CASSLSGGDELDTQYF
D: -; size: -; V: TRBV30; J: TRBJ1-2; DNA: TGTGCCTGGAGTCTACAATACCTACAGGGTAACTATGGCTACACCTTC; CDR3: CAWSLQYLQGNYGYTF
D: -; size: -; V: TRBV29-1; J: TRBJ2-1; DNA: TGCAGCGTTGAATCGTTGGGGGCGGAGCAGTTCTTC; CDR3: CSVESLGAEQFF
D: -; size: few; V: TRBV19; J: TRBJ2-1; DNA: TGTGCCAGTAGTATCCGCGTTCCGAGGTCCTACAATGAGCAGTTCTTC; CDR3: CASSIRVPRSYNEQFF
D: -; size: -; V: TRBV18; J: TRBJ2-7; DNA: TGTGCCAGCTCAAGTGACAGCTCCTACGAGCAGTACTTC; CDR3: CASSSDSSYEQYF
D: -; size: -; V: TRBV20-1; J: TRBJ2-7; DNA: TGCAGTGCTAGACACCCTGGACAGAGCTCCTACGAGCAGTACTTC; CDR3: CSARHPGQSSYEQYF
D: TRBD2; size: -; V: TRBV28; J: TRBJ2-7; DNA: TGTGCCATAAAAGGGGGGCTAGCGGGCGAGCAGTACTTC; CDR3: CAIKGGLAGEQYF
D: TRBD1; size: -; V: TRBV5-1; J: TRBJ1-2; DNA: TGCGCCAGCAGCTGGGACAGGGGTTCGGGCTACACCTTC; CDR3: CASSWDRGSGYTF
D: -; size: once; V: TRBV6-5; J: TRBJ2-1; DNA: TGTGCCAGCAGTTACTCGAACCGGCCCTACAATGAGCAGTTCTTC; CDR3: CASSYSNRPYNEQFF
D: TRBD1; size: -; V: TRBV30; J: TRBJ1-1; DNA: TGTGCCTGGAGTGTACTCGCAGGGGGCACTGAAGCTTTCTTT; CDR3: CAWSVLAGGTEAFF
D: -; size: once; V: TRBV20-1; J: TRBJ1-1; DNA: TGCAGTGCTAGAGACACCCCTATGAACACTGAAGCTTTCTTT; CDR3: CSARDTPMNTEAFF
D: -; size: -; V: TRBV5-1; J: TRBJ2-2; DNA: TGCGCCAGCAGCTTGGACCCCGCGGGGTCGAACACCGGGGAGCTGTTTTTT; CDR3: CASSLDPAGSNTGELFF
D: -; size: once; V: TRBV12-3/TRBV12-4; J: TRBJ1-2; DNA: TGTGCCAGCACCTGGGGGCAGAGAGATGGCTACACCTTC; CDR3: CASTWGQRDGYTF
D: TRBD2; size: -; V: TRBV7-2; J: TRBJ2-3; DNA: TGTGCCAGCAGATCCTCTAGCGGGGGGATCACAGATACGCAGTATTTT; CDR3: CASRSSSGGITDTQYF
D: -; size: few; V: TRBV7-9; J: TRBJ1-3; DNA: TGTGCCAGCAGCCGGGACTTAAGAAACACCATATATTTT; CDR3: CASSRDLRNTIYF
D: -; size: -; V: TRBV3-1; J: TRBJ2-2; DNA: TGTGCCAGCAGCCAGGGGACGCGACACACCGGGGAGCTGTTTTTT; CDR3: CASSQGTRHTGELFF
D: TRBD1; size: -; V: TRBV24-1; J: TRBJ2-2; DNA: TGTGCCACCAGTGATTGGTTGACAGGGGACGAGAACACCGGGGAGCTGTTTTTT; CDR3: CATSDWLTGDENTGELFF
D: TRBD2; size: -; V: TRBV2; J: TRBJ2-3; DNA: TGTGCCAGCAGTGAAGCTAGCGGGGGGACAATAGATACGCAGTATTTT; CDR3: CASSEASGGTIDTQYF
D: -; size: -; V: TRBV6-2/TRBV6-3; J: TRBJ1-1; DNA: -; CDR3: CASILDPNTEAFF
D: -; size: -; V: TRBV4-1; J: TRBJ2-3; DNA: TGCGCCAGCAGCCAAGACAGTCGCCGCACAGATACGCAGTATTTT; CDR3: CASSQDSRRTDTQYF
D: TRBD1; size: few; V: TRBV5-1; J: TRBJ2-7; DNA: TGCGCCAGCAGAACCGGGACAGGAGGATCTTACGAGCAGTACTTC; CDR3: CASRTGTGGSYEQYF